The present T cell receptor beta chain was sequenced within a study of CD8 T cells in Susac syndrome. cDNA came from approximately 0.5 to 1 ug RNA primed by random hexamers. TCRdb reprocessed the immunoSEQ multiplex PCR reads with MiXCR, giving one entry per CDR3 protein. The sample lists some 180,000 distinct CDR3 sequences; around 96% were seen once. The J segment lost 3 bases and the V segment lost 2 bases, leaving 0 bases of the junction unmatched. This CDR3 comprises 15 residues. The germline V gene has CDR1 SGDLS and CDR2 YYNGEE. Sequenced sample: CD4+ T cells from PBMCs. The sequence was obtained from a human donor in good health. V and J are TRBV9 and TRBJ2-5; TRBD2 matches 14 bases. The CDR3 DNA reads as TGTGCCAGCAGCGTGACTAGCGGGAGGGAAGAGACCCAGTACTTC. Its protein product is CASSVTSGREETQYF. The entire variable domain, with the rest obtained from reference TRBV9 and TRBJ2-5, is as follows: DSGVTQTPKHLITATGQRVTLRCSPRSGDLSVYWYQQSLDQGLQFLIQYYNGEERAKGNILERFSAQQFPDLHSELNLSSLELGDSALYFCASSVTSGREETQYFGPGTRLLVL.